This T cell receptor (beta chain) was sequenced for a study of cytomegalovirus exposure and HLA in healthy donors. Across the whole study: Within the Caucasian-associated ancestry cluster were around 80% of the roughly 400 genotyped donors.

A word on this clone: No antigen is known for it.

Per germline, CDR1 LNHDA and CDR2 SQIVND (reference sequence). The CDR3 is made up of 14 amino acids. V was trimmed by 5 bases and J by 10 bases, leaving 20 bases between them. 60 Vbeta and 13 Jbeta primers were used in PCR. Some clones are missing from TCRdb's copy, which holds only in-frame ones; the method was immunoSEQ multiplex PCR. The table records about 210,000 clones, 82% of them present only once. The study's findings and limits: It has been reported that TCR beta sequences accurately predicted the HLA-A and HLA-B alleles of most subjects. Per a later analysis, 16,951 TCR beta sequences showed association with HLA alleles at 0.05 false discovery rate. In an earlier analysis, productive rearrangement rates for most beta V segments clustered near 90% or 30%.

The gene calls are TRBV19 and TRBJ1-1; D is ambiguous. The sequencing sample was made of PBMCs. The receptor comes from a middle-aged man in good health and CMV-seropositive. The chain's CDR3 is CASSDGSPPIGAFF. CDR3 nucleotides: TGTGCCAGTAGTGACGGGAGCCCCCCAATTGGAGCTTTCTTT.